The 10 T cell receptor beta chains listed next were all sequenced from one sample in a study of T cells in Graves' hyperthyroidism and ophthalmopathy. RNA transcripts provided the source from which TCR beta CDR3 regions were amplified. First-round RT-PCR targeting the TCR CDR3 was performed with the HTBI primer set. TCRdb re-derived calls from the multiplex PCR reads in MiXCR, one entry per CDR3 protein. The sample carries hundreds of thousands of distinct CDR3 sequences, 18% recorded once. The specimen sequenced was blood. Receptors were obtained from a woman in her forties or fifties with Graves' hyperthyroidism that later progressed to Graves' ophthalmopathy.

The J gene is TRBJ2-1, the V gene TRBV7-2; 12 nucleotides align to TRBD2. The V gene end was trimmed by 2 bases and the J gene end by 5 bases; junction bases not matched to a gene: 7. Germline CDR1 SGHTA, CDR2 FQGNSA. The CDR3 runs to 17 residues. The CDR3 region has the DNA TGTGCCAGCAGCTTATCCCTAGCGGGGGGGCTTGACAATGAGCAGTTCTTC. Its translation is CASSLSLAGGLDNEQFF.

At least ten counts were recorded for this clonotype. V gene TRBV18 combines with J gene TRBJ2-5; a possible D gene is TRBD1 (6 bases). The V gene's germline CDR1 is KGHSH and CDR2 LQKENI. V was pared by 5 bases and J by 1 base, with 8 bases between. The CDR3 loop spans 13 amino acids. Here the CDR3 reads CASSKDSQETQYF. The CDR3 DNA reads TGTGCCAGCTCAAAGGACAGCCAAGAGACCCAGTACTTC.

The CDR3 DNA follows: TGTGCCAGCAGTAAGGACAGGTACGACTATGGCTACACCTTC. Amino acid sequence: CASSKDRYDYGYTF. V usage is TRBV2 and J usage is TRBJ1-2, with TRBD1 matching 7 bases. This CDR3 spans 14 amino acids. J lost 3 bases, V lost 5 bases, and 6 bases had no gene match. CDR1 SNHLY and CDR2 FYNNEI come from the germline V gene.

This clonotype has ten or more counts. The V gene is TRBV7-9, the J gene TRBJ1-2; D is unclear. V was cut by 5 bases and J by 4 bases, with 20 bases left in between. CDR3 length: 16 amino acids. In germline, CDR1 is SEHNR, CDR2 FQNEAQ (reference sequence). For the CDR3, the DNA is TGTGCCAGCAGCAGAGAGGCTGCAGGCCGAGCCTATGGCTACACCTTC. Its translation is CASSREAAGRAYGYTF.

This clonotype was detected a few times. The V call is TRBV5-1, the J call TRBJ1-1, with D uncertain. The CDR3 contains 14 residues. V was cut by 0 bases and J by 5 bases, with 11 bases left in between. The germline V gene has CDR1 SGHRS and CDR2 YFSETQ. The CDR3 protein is CASSLAGHETEAFF. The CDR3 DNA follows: TGCGCCAGCAGCTTGGCCGGGCACGAGACTGAAGCTTTCTTT. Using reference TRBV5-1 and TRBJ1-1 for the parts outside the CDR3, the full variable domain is KAGVTQTPRYLIKTRGQQVTLSCSPISGHRSVSWYQQTPGQGLQFLFEYFSETQRNKGNFPGRFSGRQFSNSRSEMNVSTLELGDSALYLCASSLAGHETEAFFGQGTRLTVV.

CDR3 sequence reads: CASSQDQASVKGETQYF. In nucleotides, the CDR3 is TGCGCCAGCAGCCAAGATCAGGCTAGCGTAAAAGGGGAGACCCAGTACTTC. The chain employs TRBV4-1 and TRBJ2-5; perhaps TRBD2 as D (6 bases). The length of the CDR3 is 17 residues. V gave up 0 bases and J gave up 5 bases, with 19 bases separating them. Germline V gene sequence: CDR1 MGHRA, CDR2 YSYEKL.

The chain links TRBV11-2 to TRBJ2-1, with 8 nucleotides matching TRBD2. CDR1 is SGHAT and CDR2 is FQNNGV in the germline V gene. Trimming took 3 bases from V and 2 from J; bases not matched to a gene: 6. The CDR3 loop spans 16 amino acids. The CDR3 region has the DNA TGTGCCAGCAGCTTTAATACGGGGGGGCCCTACAATGAGCAGTTCTTC. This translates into CASSFNTGGPYNEQFF.

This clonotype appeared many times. The CDR3 DNA is TGCGCCAGCAAAGACAGGGGCATGAACACTGAAGCTTTCTTT. Translating it yields CASKDRGMNTEAFF. This rearrangement joins TRBV5-1 to TRBJ1-1; 8 bases map to TRBD1. V was pared by 6 bases and J by 0 bases, with 4 bases of the junction left unmatched. The CDR3 extends over 14 amino acids. Germline CDR1 is SGHRS and CDR2 is YFSETQ.

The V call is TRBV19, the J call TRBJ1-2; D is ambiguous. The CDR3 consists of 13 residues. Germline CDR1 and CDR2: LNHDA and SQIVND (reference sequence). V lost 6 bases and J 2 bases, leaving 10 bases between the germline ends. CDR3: CASSQRGNYGYTF. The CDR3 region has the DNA TGTGCCAGTAGCCAGCGGGGAAACTATGGCTACACCTTC. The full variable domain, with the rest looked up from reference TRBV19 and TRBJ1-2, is DGGITQSPKYLFRKEGQNVTLSCEQNLNHDAMYWYRQDPGQGLRLIYYSQIVNDFQKGDIAEGYSVSREKKESFPLTVTSAQKNPTAFYLCASSQRGNYGYTFGSGTRLTVV.

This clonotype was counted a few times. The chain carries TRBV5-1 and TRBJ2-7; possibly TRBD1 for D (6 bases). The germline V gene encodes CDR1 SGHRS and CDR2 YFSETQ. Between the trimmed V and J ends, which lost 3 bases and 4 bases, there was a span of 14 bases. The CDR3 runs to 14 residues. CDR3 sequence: CASSSDRPAYEQYF. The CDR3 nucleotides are TGCGCCAGCAGCTCGGACAGACCGGCTTACGAGCAGTACTTC.